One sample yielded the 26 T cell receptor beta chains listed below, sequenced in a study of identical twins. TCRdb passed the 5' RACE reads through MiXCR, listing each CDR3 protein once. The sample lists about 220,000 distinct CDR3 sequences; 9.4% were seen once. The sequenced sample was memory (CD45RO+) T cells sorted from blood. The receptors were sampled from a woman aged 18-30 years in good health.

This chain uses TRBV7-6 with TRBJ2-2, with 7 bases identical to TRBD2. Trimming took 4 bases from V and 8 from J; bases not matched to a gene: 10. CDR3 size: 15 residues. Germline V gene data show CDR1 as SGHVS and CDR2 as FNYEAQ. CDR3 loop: CASSSLEAGRGELFF. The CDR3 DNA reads TGTGCCAGCAGCTCCCTCGAAGCGGGGAGGGGGGAGCTGTTTTTT.

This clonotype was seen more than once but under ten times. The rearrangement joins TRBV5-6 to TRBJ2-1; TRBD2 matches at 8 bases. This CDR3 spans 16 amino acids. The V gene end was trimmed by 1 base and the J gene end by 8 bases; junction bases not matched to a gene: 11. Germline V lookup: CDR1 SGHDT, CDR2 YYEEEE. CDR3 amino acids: CASSLYGTRGRDEQFF. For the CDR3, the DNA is TGTGCCAGCAGCTTGTATGGGACTAGGGGCAGAGATGAGCAGTTCTTC.

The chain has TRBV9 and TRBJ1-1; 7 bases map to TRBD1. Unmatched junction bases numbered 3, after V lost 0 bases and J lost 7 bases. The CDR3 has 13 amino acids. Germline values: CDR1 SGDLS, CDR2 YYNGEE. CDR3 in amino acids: CASSVGQGSEAFF. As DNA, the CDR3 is TGTGCCAGCAGCGTAGGACAGGGAAGTGAAGCTTTCTTT.

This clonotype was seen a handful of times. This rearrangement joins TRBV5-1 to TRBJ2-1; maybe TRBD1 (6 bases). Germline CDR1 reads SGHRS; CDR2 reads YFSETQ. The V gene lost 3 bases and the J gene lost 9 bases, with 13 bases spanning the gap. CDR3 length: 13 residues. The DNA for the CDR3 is TGCGCCAGCAGCTGGGGGCCGGGGCGTGAGCAGTTCTTC. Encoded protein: CASSWGPGREQFF. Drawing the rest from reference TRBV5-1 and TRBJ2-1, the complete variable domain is KAGVTQTPRYLIKTRGQQVTLSCSPISGHRSVSWYQQTPGQGLQFLFEYFSETQRNKGNFPGRFSGRQFSNSRSEMNVSTLELGDSALYLCASSWGPGREQFFGPGTRLTVL.

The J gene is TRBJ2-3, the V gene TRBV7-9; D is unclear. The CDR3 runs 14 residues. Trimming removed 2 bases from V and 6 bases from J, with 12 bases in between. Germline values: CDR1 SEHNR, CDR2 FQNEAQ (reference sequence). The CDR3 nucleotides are TGTGCCAGCAGCTTATCCCAGGCGGCGGATACGCAGTATTTT. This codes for CASSLSQAADTQYF.

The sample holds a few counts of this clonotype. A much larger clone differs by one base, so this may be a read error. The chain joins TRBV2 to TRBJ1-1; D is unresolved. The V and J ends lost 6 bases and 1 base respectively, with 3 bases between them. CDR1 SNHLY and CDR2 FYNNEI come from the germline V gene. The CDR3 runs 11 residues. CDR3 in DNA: TGTGCCAGCAGGTGGAACACTGAAGCTTTCTTT. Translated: CASRWNTEAFF.

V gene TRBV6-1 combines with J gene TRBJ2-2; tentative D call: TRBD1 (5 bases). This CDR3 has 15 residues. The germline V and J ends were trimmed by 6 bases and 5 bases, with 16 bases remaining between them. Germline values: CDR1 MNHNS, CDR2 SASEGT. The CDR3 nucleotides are TGTGCCAGCAGACCTTGGAAAGGGGCGACCGGGGAGCTGTTTTTT. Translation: CASRPWKGATGELFF.

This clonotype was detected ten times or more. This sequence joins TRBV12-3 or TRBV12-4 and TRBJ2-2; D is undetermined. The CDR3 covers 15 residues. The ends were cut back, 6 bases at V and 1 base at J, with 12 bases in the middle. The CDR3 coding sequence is TGTGCCAGCAGCCGGGTCCCGGGGAACACCGGGGAGCTGTTTTTT. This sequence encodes CASSRVPGNTGELFF.

Here the CDR3 reads CSASIGPRGDTEAFF. DNA of the CDR3: TGCAGTGCTTCCATAGGCCCCAGGGGCGACACTGAAGCTTTCTTT. The chain recombines TRBV20-1 with TRBJ1-1; TRBD1 is a possible D gene (6 bases). The germline gives CDR1 DFQATT, CDR2 SNEGSKA (reference sequence). V gave up 5 bases and J gave up 3 bases, with 19 bases separating them. The CDR3 has 15 amino acids.

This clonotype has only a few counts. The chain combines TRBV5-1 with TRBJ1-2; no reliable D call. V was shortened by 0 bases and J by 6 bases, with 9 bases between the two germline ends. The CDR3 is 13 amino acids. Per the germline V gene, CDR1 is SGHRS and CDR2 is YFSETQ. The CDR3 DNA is TGCGCCAGCAGCTTGGTGGGTTCCGATGGCTACACCTTC. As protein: CASSLVGSDGYTF.

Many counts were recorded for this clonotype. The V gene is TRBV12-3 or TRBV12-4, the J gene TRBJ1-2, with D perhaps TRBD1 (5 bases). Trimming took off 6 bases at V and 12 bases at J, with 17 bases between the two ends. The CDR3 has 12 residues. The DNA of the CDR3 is TGTGCCAGCAGACGGGACGGGGCGATTAACACCTTC. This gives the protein CASRRDGAINTF.

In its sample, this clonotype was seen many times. The CDR3 DNA is TGCGCCAGCAGCCCAGGGGACGGTGGGGCTGAAGCTTTCTTT. Translation gives CASSPGDGGAEAFF. The rearrangement joins TRBV5-1 to TRBJ1-1, with D tentatively TRBD1 (6 bases). Germline loops: CDR1 SGHRS, CDR2 YFSETQ. CDR3 length: 14 amino acids. Trimming stripped 4 bases from V and 6 bases from J, with 16 bases between.

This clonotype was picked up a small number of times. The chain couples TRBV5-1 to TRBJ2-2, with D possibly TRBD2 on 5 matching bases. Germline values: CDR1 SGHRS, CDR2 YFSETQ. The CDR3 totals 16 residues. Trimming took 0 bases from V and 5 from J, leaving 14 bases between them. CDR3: CASSLDANRGTGELFF. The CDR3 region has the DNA TGCGCCAGCAGCTTGGACGCTAACAGAGGGACCGGGGAGCTGTTTTTT.

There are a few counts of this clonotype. CDR3 bases: TGTGCCAGCAGTGGACCCGGGAGACTTTCCGATGAGCAGTTCTTC. It specifies CASSGPGRLSDEQFF. The chain recombines TRBV25-1 with TRBJ2-1; possible D gene TRBD2, 6 bases. Germline V gene data show CDR1 as MGHDK and CDR2 as SYGVNS. The CDR3 length is 15 residues. V was shortened by 4 bases and J by 8 bases, with 18 bases between the two germline ends. The full variable domain, in which reference TRBV25-1 and TRBJ2-1 provide the parts outside the CDR3, is EADIYQTPRYLVIGTGKKITLECSQTMGHDKMYWYQQDPGMELHLIHYSYGVNSTEKGDLSSESTVSRIRTEHFPLTLESARPSHTSQYLCASSGPGRLSDEQFFGPGTRLTVL.

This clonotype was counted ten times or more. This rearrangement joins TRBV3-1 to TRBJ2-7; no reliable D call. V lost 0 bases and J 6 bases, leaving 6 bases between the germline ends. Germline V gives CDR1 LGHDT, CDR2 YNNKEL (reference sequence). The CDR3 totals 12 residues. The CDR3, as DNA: TGTGCCAGCAGCCAAGAGGGTACCGAGCAGTACTTC. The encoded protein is CASSQEGTEQYF.

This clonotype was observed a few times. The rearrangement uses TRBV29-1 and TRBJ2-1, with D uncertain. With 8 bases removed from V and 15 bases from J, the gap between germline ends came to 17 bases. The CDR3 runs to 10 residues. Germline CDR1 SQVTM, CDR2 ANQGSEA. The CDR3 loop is CSTSDGIPFF. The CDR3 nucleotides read TGCAGCACGTCTGATGGGATCCCGTTCTTC.

This CDR3 reads CASSPGPGVEKLFF. In DNA form, the CDR3 reads TGTGCCAGCAGCCCTGGGCCTGGCGTCGAAAAACTGTTTTTT. V gene TRBV7-2 combines with J gene TRBJ1-4; D is uncertain. The V end was cut by 5 bases, the J end by 8 bases, with 15 bases between. The CDR3 sequence is 14 residues long. CDR1 and CDR2 (germline): SGHTA, FQGNSA. The variable domain in full, with the rest retrieved from reference TRBV7-2 and TRBJ1-4, is GAGVSQSPSNKVTEKGKDVELRCDPISGHTALYWYRQSLGQGLEFLIYFQGNSAPDKSGLPSDRFSAERTGGSVSTLTIQRTQQEDSAVYLCASSPGPGVEKLFFGSGTQLSVL.

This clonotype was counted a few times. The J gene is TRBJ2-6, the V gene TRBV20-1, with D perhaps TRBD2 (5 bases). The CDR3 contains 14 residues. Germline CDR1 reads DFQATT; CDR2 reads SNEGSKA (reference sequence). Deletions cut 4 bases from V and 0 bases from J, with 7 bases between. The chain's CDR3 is CSANRDSGANVLTF. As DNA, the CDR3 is TGCAGTGCTAACCGGGACTCTGGGGCCAACGTCCTGACTTTC.

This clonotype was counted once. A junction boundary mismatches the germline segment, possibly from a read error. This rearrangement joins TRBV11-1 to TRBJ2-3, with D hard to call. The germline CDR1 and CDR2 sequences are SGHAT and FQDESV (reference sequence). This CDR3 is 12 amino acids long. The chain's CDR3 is CAGTGYTDTQCF. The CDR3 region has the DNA TGTGCCGGCACCGGCTACACAGATACGCAGTGTTTT.

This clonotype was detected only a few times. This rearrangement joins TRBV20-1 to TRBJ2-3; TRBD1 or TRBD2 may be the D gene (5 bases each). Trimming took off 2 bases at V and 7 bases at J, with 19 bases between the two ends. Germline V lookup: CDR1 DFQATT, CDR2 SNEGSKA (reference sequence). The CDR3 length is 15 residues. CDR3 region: CSARPAGTNYYTQYF. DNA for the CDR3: TGCAGTGCTAGACCTGCCGGGACCAACTATTATACGCAGTATTTT.

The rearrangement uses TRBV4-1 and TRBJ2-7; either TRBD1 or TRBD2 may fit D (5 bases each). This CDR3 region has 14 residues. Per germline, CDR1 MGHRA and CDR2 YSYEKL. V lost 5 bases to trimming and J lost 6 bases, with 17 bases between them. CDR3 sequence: CASSSSSGGREQYF. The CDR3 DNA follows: TGCGCCAGCAGCTCTTCATCTGGGGGACGCGAGCAGTACTTC.

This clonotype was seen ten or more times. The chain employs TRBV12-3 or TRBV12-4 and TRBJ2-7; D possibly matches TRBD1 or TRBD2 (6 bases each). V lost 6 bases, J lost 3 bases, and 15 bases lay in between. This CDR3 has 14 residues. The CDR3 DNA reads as TGTGCCAGCAGCCAAAGAGAGGGGGGCTACGAGCAGTACTTC. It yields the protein CASSQREGGYEQYF.

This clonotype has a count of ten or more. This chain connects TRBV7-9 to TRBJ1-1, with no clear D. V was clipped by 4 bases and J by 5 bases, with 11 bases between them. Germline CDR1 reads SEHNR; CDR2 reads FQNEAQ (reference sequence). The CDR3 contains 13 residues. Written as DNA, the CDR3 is TGTGCCAGCAGCTACGGAAGTCAAACTGAAGCTTTCTTT. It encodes CASSYGSQTEAFF.

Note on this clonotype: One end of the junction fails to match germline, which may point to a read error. CDR3 sequence: CCARDPGGGRTDTQYF. DNA of the CDR3: TGCTGTGCTAGAGACCCCGGGGGCGGGAGGACAGATACGCAGTATTTT. This chain connects TRBV20-1 to TRBJ2-3; 8 nucleotides line up with TRBD2. CDR3 length equals 16 residues. Germline CDR1 reads DFQATT; CDR2 reads SNEGSKA (reference sequence).

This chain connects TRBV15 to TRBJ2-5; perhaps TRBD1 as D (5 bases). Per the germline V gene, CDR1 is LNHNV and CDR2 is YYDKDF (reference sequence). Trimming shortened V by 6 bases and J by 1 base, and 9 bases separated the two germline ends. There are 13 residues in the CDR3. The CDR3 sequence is CATSRQPQETQYF. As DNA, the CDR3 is TGTGCCACCAGTCGACAGCCCCAAGAGACCCAGTACTTC.

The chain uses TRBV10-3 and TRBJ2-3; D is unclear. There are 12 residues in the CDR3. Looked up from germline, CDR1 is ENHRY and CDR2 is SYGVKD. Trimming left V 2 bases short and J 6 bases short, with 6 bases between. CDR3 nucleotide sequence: TGTGCCATCAGTGAGAGATTGGATACGCAGTATTTT. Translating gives CAISERLDTQYF.